A single sample gave rise to the 19 T cell receptor beta chains below, sequenced in a study of control samples from healthy donors and cancer patients. Measured with immunoSEQ multiplex PCR; TCRdb has only the in-frame clones, and not every one. Of approximately 100,000 clones listed, 86% are singletons. Input material: blood. The receptors stem from a man aged 25-40 years in good health.

As for this clone: At the DNA level, this CDR3 is encoded by other sequences in the same sample as well. CDR3 loop: CASSVGQGEEKLFF. The CDR3 DNA follows: TGTGCCAGCAGTGTGGGACAGGGAGAGGAAAAACTGTTTTTT. The gene calls are TRBV2 and TRBJ1-4, with 9 bases that match TRBD1. Germline assignment: CDR1 SNHLY and CDR2 FYNNEI. V shed 4 bases and J 8 bases; nucleotides not matched to a gene: 5. The CDR3 runs to 14 residues.

V and J are TRBV29-1 and TRBJ2-6; D not resolved. Trimming stripped 4 bases from V and 0 bases from J, with 4 bases between. The CDR3 runs to 13 residues. Per the germline V gene, CDR1 is SQVTM and CDR2 is ANQGSEA. This CDR3 reads CSVGSSGANVLTF. DNA of the CDR3: TGCAGCGTTGGGAGCTCTGGGGCCAACGTCCTGACTTTC.

This clone was seen only once. The chain carries TRBV28 and TRBJ2-7, with D unclear. CDR3 length: 10 amino acids. Germline loops: CDR1 MDHEN, CDR2 SYDVKM. The V gene lost 8 bases and the J gene lost 3 bases, with 5 bases spanning the gap. The CDR3 DNA reads as TGTGCCAGCGGGGTCTACGAGCAGTACTTC. It encodes CASGVYEQYF.

The chain combines TRBV19 with TRBJ1-1; TRBD1 might be the D (5 bases). Germline V gene data show CDR1 as LNHDA and CDR2 as SQIVND (reference sequence). The CDR3 has 16 residues. V lost 0 bases and J 0 bases, leaving 11 bases between the germline ends. This CDR3 reads CASSIDGGAMNTEAFF. The DNA for the CDR3 is TGTGCCAGTAGTATAGATGGAGGGGCCATGAACACTGAAGCTTTCTTT.

The chain combines TRBV29-1 with TRBJ2-3; a possible D gene is TRBD2 (7 bases). The germline CDR1 and CDR2 sequences are SQVTM and ANQGSEA. Deletions cut 6 bases from V and 1 base from J, with 14 bases between. The CDR3 is 14 amino acids. CDR3 in DNA: TGCAGCGTCGTGGGGGCGGGGGGCACAGATACGCAGTATTTT. Protein: CSVVGAGGTDTQYF.

The table lists this clone with a few counts. The V call is TRBV5-1, the J call TRBJ2-5, with TRBD2 matching over 10 bases. CDR3 length: 17 residues. Germline V gene lookup returns CDR1 SGHRS and CDR2 YFSETQ. V was pared by 4 bases and J by 4 bases, with 13 bases of the junction left unmatched. The CDR3: CASSPRLAGPRGETQYF. Here the CDR3 DNA reads TGCGCCAGCAGCCCGCGACTAGCGGGCCCCCGAGGAGAGACCCAGTACTTC.

This chain joins TRBV21-1 and TRBJ1-5. TRBV21-1 is recorded as a pseudogene. This CDR3 has 15 residues. As DNA, the CDR3 is TGTGCCAGGGCACCGGGGGGGGGCACCGGTCAGCCCCAGCATTTT. Its translation: CARAPGGGTGQPQHF.

This rearrangement joins TRBV28 to TRBJ1-2; D ambiguous. The V gene's germline CDR1 is MDHEN and CDR2 SYDVKM. The CDR3 contains 14 residues. The V end was cut by 3 bases, the J end by 8 bases, with 16 bases between. This CDR3 reads CASSLAGRSLGYTF. The DNA of the CDR3 is TGTGCCAGCAGTTTGGCGGGGAGGTCTTTGGGCTACACCTTC.

The chain combines TRBV6-1 with TRBJ2-3; D unclear. Germline-derived CDR1 and CDR2 are MNHNS and SASEGT. The CDR3 is 16 amino acids. The V end lost 0 bases, the J end lost 7 bases, and 17 bases lay between the germline ends. DNA for the CDR3: TGTGCCAGCAGTGAAGCGGTCGGAGCCCAAAGCCATACGCAGTATTTT. Translation gives CASSEAVGAQSHTQYF.

The chain carries TRBV5-4 and TRBJ1-2; D gene unclear. Germline-derived CDR1 and CDR2 are SGHNT and YYREEE (reference sequence). The CDR3 has 13 amino acids. V lost 3 bases, J lost 3 bases, and 9 bases lay in between. The CDR3 region is CASSYGLDYGYTF. The CDR3 DNA follows: TGTGCCAGCAGCTACGGGCTTGACTATGGCTACACCTTC.

With regard to this clone: The same CDR3 arises from other DNA sequences in this sample as well. The chain has TRBV29-1 and TRBJ1-1, with D unresolved. The V gene's germline CDR1 is SQVTM and CDR2 ANQGSEA. This CDR3 is built from 13 residues. V shed 3 bases and J shed 0 bases, with 8 bases lying between them. The CDR3 here is CSVDAAMNTEAFF. The CDR3 region has the DNA TGCAGCGTTGACGCAGCCATGAACACTGAAGCTTTCTTT.

The chain uses TRBV27 and TRBJ2-1; no definite D call. Per germline, CDR1 MNHEY and CDR2 SMNVEV (reference sequence). This CDR3 has 14 residues. The ends were cut back, 7 bases at V and 9 bases at J, with 19 bases in the middle. The CDR3, as DNA: TGTGCCAGCACCTCCCGGCGGCATCCGAGTGAGCAGTTCTTC. Translated, it gives CASTSRRHPSEQFF.

The gene calls are TRBV11-3 and TRBJ1-2, with 7 bases aligning to TRBD1. This CDR3 spans 13 amino acids. Germline V gene data show CDR1 as SGHNT and CDR2 as YENEEA. J was trimmed by 9 bases and V by 9 bases; bases with no gene match: 13. CDR3 bases: TGTGCCAGTTCACAGGGGCCAACTATCCGCTACACCTTC. It encodes CASSQGPTIRYTF.

This rearrangement joins TRBV10-3 to TRBJ1-5, with TRBD1 as a possible D gene (5 bases). The V gene lost 0 bases and the J gene lost 7 bases, with 10 bases spanning the gap. The CDR3 consists of 14 residues. Germline CDR1 is ENHRY and CDR2 is SYGVKD. This CDR3 reads CAISESDIEQPQHF. The CDR3 bases are TGTGCCATCAGTGAGTCGGACATCGAACAGCCCCAGCATTTT.

The chain recombines TRBV18 with TRBJ2-1; 10 nucleotides match TRBD2. CDR3 length: 16 amino acids. V trimming: 4 bases; J trimming: 5 bases; junction bases outside the gene matches: 8. Looked up from germline, CDR1 is KGHSH and CDR2 is LQKENI. CDR3 bases: TGTGCCAGCTCACTTATAACTAGCGGGGAAGACAATGAGCAGTTCTTC. Residues: CASSLITSGEDNEQFF.

The CDR3 region is CSVEDRETQYF. The CDR3 nucleotides read TGCAGCGTTGAAGATCGAGAGACCCAGTACTTC. This chain connects TRBV29-1 to TRBJ2-5; D is uncertain. The germline CDR1 and CDR2 sequences are SQVTM and ANQGSEA. CDR3 length: 11 amino acids. V lost 0 bases to trimming and J lost 4 bases, with 3 bases between them.

The chain joins TRBV28 to TRBJ2-3; D uncertain. The germline CDR1 and CDR2 sequences are MDHEN and SYDVKM. The CDR3 contains 15 residues. V dropped 2 bases and J dropped 0 bases, with 9 bases sitting between them. In DNA, the CDR3 is TGTGCCAGCAGTTTAAGGCAGACTAGCACAGATACGCAGTATTTT. This sequence encodes CASSLRQTSTDTQYF.

The chain combines TRBV7-3 with TRBJ1-6; 8 bases align to TRBD1. CDR1 is SGHTA, CDR2 FQGTGA, per germline. The CDR3 loop spans 14 amino acids. The V gene end was trimmed by 5 bases and the J gene end by 8 bases; junction bases not matched to a gene: 5. The CDR3 loop is CASSEQGVYSPLHF. CDR3 DNA: TGTGCCAGCAGCGAACAGGGGGTTTATTCACCCCTCCACTTT.

The rearrangement uses TRBV18 and TRBJ1-5; 7 bases map to TRBD1. After removal of 4 bases from V and 2 bases from J, the junction contained 5 bases not matched to a gene. Germline values: CDR1 KGHSH, CDR2 LQKENI. This CDR3 contains 15 residues. CDR3 coding DNA: TGTGCCAGCTCACTCGGACAGGTTCGCAATCAGCCCCAGCATTTT. Translated, it gives CASSLGQVRNQPQHF.